This T cell receptor beta chain derives from a study of blood T cell repertoires in COVID-19. Germline V gives CDR1 LNHDA, CDR2 SQIVND (reference sequence). The CDR3 sequence is 14 residues long. Trimming took 3 bases from V and 1 from J, leaving 7 bases between them. Only in-frame clones appear in the TCRdb table, and some are missing; sequencing was by immunoSEQ multiplex PCR. The sample lists 120,000 to 150,000 clones, around 81% occurring once. To note about this clone: In the same sample, other DNA sequences code for this CDR3.

This clonotype originated in a man aged 60 to 69 with active or convalescent COVID-19. This chain uses TRBV19 with TRBJ1-5, with D uncertain. Sequencing was done on a sample of peripheral blood. CDR3 loop: CASSISGSNQPQHF. CDR3 bases: TGTGCCAGTAGTATTTCGGGAAGCAATCAGCCCCAGCATTTT.